This TCR beta chain is from a study of PD-1 and CTLA-4 blockade in melanoma. This clone has only one observation. The CDR3 consists of 14 residues. V was clipped by 4 bases and J by 8 bases; unmatched bases: 6. In germline, CDR1 is LGHNA, CDR2 YNFKEQ. The table came from immunoSEQ multiplex PCR; TCRdb's copy has only in-frame clones and leaves some out. The profile shows roughly 7,200 clones, 80% of them singletons. Specimen: CD8+ T cells from peripheral blood, collected before anti-PD-1 treatment. The rearrangement links TRBV4-2 to TRBJ2-1; 9 positions agree with TRBD1. This clonotype originated in a human donor with melanoma. CDR3 sequence: CASSPGTGRYEQFF. The CDR3 region has the DNA TGTGCCAGCAGCCCCGGGACAGGGAGATATGAGCAGTTCTTC.